The 21 T cell receptor beta chains given below trace back to one sample, sequenced in a study of blood T cells in healthy people across ages. A second PCR, run for 7 to 11 cycles, used a sample-barcoded 5' primer plus a J-beta primer mix. TCRdb re-derived calls from the 5' RACE reads in MiXCR, one entry per CDR3 protein. Of about 570,000 distinct CDR3 sequences listed, approximately 26% are singletons. This sample also appeared in a second study, on T cells of mothers and their children.

Sequencing was performed on blood. The receptors originated from a boy aged 2 to 10 in good health.

A few counts support this clonotype. This chain uses TRBV4-3 with TRBJ2-5, with D possibly being TRBD2 (6 bases). The J call may not be correct, given that the DNA end is closer to TRBJ2-7. The CDR3 has 15 residues. The germline CDR1 and CDR2 sequences are LGHNA and YSLEER. CDR3 loop: CASSLAWGEQYEQYF. The CDR3 nucleotides are TGCGCCAGCAGCCTCGCTTGGGGGGAGCAGTACGAGCAGTACTTC.

At least ten counts were recorded for this clonotype. The chain recombines TRBV3-1 with TRBJ1-1; no reliable D call. V lost 4 bases to trimming and J lost 4 bases, with 10 bases between them. There are 13 residues in the CDR3. Germline CDR1 is LGHDT and CDR2 is YNNKEL (reference sequence). CDR3 loop: CASSLEGATEAFF. CDR3 nucleotides: TGTGCCAGCAGCCTAGAGGGTGCCACTGAAGCTTTCTTT.

This clonotype was seen at least ten times. V is TRBV7-9 and J is TRBJ2-5; 13 bases fit TRBD2. Germline-derived CDR1 and CDR2 are SEHNR and FQNEAQ (reference sequence). This CDR3 has 16 amino acids. V lost 7 bases and J lost 2; bases outside the gene matches: 7. The CDR3 DNA reads as TGTGCCAGCACCTCCGGACTAGCGGGAGAACAAGAGACCCAGTACTTC. This gives the protein CASTSGLAGEQETQYF.

This clonotype appeared a few times. The genes are TRBV30 and TRBJ2-7; a weak D match, TRBD1 (6 bases). In germline, CDR1 is GTSNPN, CDR2 SVGIG (reference sequence). The CDR3 contains 12 residues. V lost 4 bases and J 4 bases, leaving 11 bases between the germline ends. In DNA, the CDR3 is TGTGCCTGGACCAAACAGGGTTACGAGCAGTACTTC. It yields the protein CAWTKQGYEQYF.

This CDR3 is CASSEAGQNYGYTF. The CDR3 bases are TGTGCCAGCAGTGAAGCCGGACAGAACTATGGCTACACCTTC. This sequence joins TRBV2 and TRBJ1-2, with TRBD1 as a possible D gene (6 bases). The CDR3 runs to 14 residues. Germline CDR1 SNHLY, CDR2 FYNNEI. V lost 0 bases and J lost 2, with 7 bases in between.

This clonotype was detected only a few times. The chain joins TRBV20-1 to TRBJ2-5; unclear D gene. CDR1 and CDR2 (germline): DFQATT, SNEGSKA (reference sequence). V lost 0 bases and J lost 2, with 7 bases in between. The CDR3 consists of 13 residues. The CDR3 coding sequence is TGCAGTGCTAGAGACGAAAATCAAGAGACCCAGTACTTC. Translation gives CSARDENQETQYF.

The chain employs TRBV12-5 and TRBJ1-1, with 11 nucleotides matching TRBD1. This CDR3 is 15 amino acids long. Germline CDR1 is LGHNT and CDR2 is FRNRAP. J lost 4 bases, V lost 5 bases, and 6 bases had no gene match. The CDR3 sequence: CASGITGTGGTEAFF. DNA for the CDR3: TGTGCTAGTGGTATAACCGGGACAGGGGGCACTGAAGCTTTCTTT.

The genes are TRBV7-8 and TRBJ2-5; possible D gene TRBD1, 5 bases. Deletions cut 1 base from V and 4 bases from J, with 13 bases between. The germline V gene encodes CDR1 SGHVS and CDR2 FQNEAQ. The CDR3 sequence is 15 residues long. The CDR3 loop reads CASSLVRGRRETQYF. The CDR3 bases are TGTGCCAGCAGCTTAGTAAGGGGAAGGCGAGAGACCCAGTACTTC.

This clonotype was found a few times. The chain employs TRBV5-1 and TRBJ1-2; D possibly corresponds to TRBD1 (5 bases). The CDR3 is 13 residues long. Germline V gene data show CDR1 as SGHRS and CDR2 as YFSETQ. Between the trimmed V and J ends, which lost 3 bases and 5 bases, there was a span of 11 bases. The CDR3 DNA reads as TGCGCCAGCAGCTCCGGGGCAGCGTATGGCTACACCTTC. Its protein is CASSSGAAYGYTF. The variable domain in full, completed from reference TRBV5-1 and TRBJ1-2, reads KAGVTQTPRYLIKTRGQQVTLSCSPISGHRSVSWYQQTPGQGLQFLFEYFSETQRNKGNFPGRFSGRQFSNSRSEMNVSTLELGDSALYLCASSSGAAYGYTFGSGTRLTVV.

This clonotype has just a few counts. The junction departs from the called germline gene at one end, perhaps through a read error. This rearrangement joins TRBV5-4 to TRBJ2-1; D is unresolved. Germline loops: CDR1 SGHNT, CDR2 YYREEE (reference sequence). The CDR3 is made up of 14 amino acids. The CDR3 region is CTSSLVFRRNEQFF. The CDR3 nucleotides read TGTACCAGCAGCTTGGTTTTTCGACGCAATGAGCAGTTCTTC.

The chain employs TRBV5-1 and TRBJ1-1; TRBD1 aligns across 9 bases. This CDR3 is 16 amino acids long. Germline V gene sequence: CDR1 SGHRS, CDR2 YFSETQ. V was pared by 2 bases and J by 4 bases, with 9 bases of the junction left unmatched. The CDR3 region is CASSFRTGEVGTEAFF. The CDR3 DNA reads as TGCGCCAGCAGCTTCCGGACAGGGGAAGTCGGCACTGAAGCTTTCTTT.

V and J are TRBV27 and TRBJ2-6; D perhaps matches TRBD2 (6 bases). This CDR3 has 15 amino acids. Germline V gives CDR1 MNHEY, CDR2 SMNVEV (reference sequence). V lost 2 bases, J lost 4 bases, and 9 bases lay in between. Here the CDR3 reads CASSLRGVGANVLTF. DNA for the CDR3: TGTGCCAGCAGTTTACGCGGGGTCGGGGCCAACGTCCTGACTTTC. Based on the CDR3 plus reference TRBV27 and TRBJ2-6, the full variable domain is EAQVTQNPRYLITVTGKKLTVTCSQNMNHEYMSWYRQDPGLGLRQIYYSMNVEVTDKGDVPEGYKVSRKEKRNFPLILESPSPNQTSLYFCASSLRGVGANVLTFGAGSRLTVL.

This chain connects TRBV2 to TRBJ2-2; D may be TRBD1 (7 bases). Per the germline V gene, CDR1 is SNHLY and CDR2 is FYNNEI. The CDR3 runs 15 residues. Trimming stripped 6 bases from V and 2 bases from J, with 13 bases between. The CDR3 loop reads CASRGGTDNTGELFF. In DNA form, the CDR3 reads TGTGCCAGCAGAGGCGGGACAGATAACACCGGGGAGCTGTTTTTT.

J is TRBJ2-1 and V is TRBV14; TRBD2 matches at 7 bases. V dropped 4 bases and J dropped 4; count of bases not matched to a gene: 10. The CDR3 runs 16 residues. CDR1 and CDR2 (germline): SGHDN, FVKESK. The CDR3 sequence is CASSPLLGEGYNEQFF. DNA for the CDR3: TGTGCCAGCAGCCCCTTATTGGGGGAGGGGTACAATGAGCAGTTCTTC.

This clonotype occurred a few times. The chain is built from TRBV3-1 and TRBJ2-7; D unresolved. Germline V lookup: CDR1 LGHDT, CDR2 YNNKEL (reference sequence). The CDR3 has 13 residues. V was clipped by 0 bases and J by 7 bases, with 10 bases between them. CDR3 sequence reads: CASSQDGRREQYF. The CDR3 nucleotides read TGTGCCAGCAGCCAAGATGGAAGGAGAGAGCAGTACTTC.

In this sample, this clonotype turned up a few times. The chain has TRBV6-1 and TRBJ2-7; D call uncertain. Looked up from germline, CDR1 is MNHNS and CDR2 is SASEGT. V gave up 7 bases and J gave up 5 bases, with 27 bases separating them. The CDR3 contains 17 residues. DNA of the CDR3: TGTGCCAGCACCCAGACTCCACCCGCAGATGGTAGGAACGAGCAGTACTTC. This sequence encodes CASTQTPPADGRNEQYF.

The chain combines TRBV20-1 with TRBJ1-1; D call uncertain. The CDR3 length is 13 residues. Germline V gene data show CDR1 as DFQATT and CDR2 as SNEGSKA (reference sequence). The V and J ends lost 0 bases and 0 bases respectively, with 5 bases between them. CDR3 bases: TGCAGTGCTAGAGAATCCCTGAACACTGAAGCTTTCTTT. Translation gives CSARESLNTEAFF.

The chain's CDR3 is CASSLDGYRGYEQYF. CDR3 bases: TGTGCCAGCAGCTTAGATGGTTACAGGGGGTACGAGCAGTACTTC. The chain is built from TRBV11-2 and TRBJ2-7; 8 bases fit TRBD1. The J segment lost 4 bases and the V segment lost 0 bases, leaving 5 bases of the junction unmatched. The V gene's germline CDR1 is SGHAT and CDR2 FQNNGV. This CDR3 has 15 residues.

V gene TRBV12-3 or TRBV12-4 combines with J gene TRBJ1-2; D unresolved. V was trimmed by 3 bases and J by 1 base, leaving 15 bases between them. This CDR3 has 16 residues. This CDR3 is CASSFQYYTVNYGYTF. DNA for the CDR3: TGTGCCAGCAGTTTTCAATACTACACAGTTAACTATGGCTACACCTTC.

The chain combines TRBV2 with TRBJ1-5; D not resolved. V was cut by 10 bases and J by 1 base, with 8 bases left in between. Germline lookup yields CDR1 SNHLY and CDR2 FYNNEI. This CDR3 is 12 amino acids long. Here the CDR3 reads CATGGSNQPQHF. As DNA, the CDR3 is TGTGCCACCGGAGGGAGCAATCAGCCCCAGCATTTT.

The rearrangement joins TRBV10-3 to TRBJ2-1; 9 nucleotides agree with TRBD2. Unmatched junction bases numbered 12, after V lost 5 bases and J lost 10 bases. This CDR3 is built from 15 residues. Germline V gene lookup returns CDR1 ENHRY and CDR2 SYGVKD. As DNA, the CDR3 is TGTGCCATCAGTTCCCTCCCCTCTAGCGGGAACGAGCAGTTCTTC. It encodes CAISSLPSSGNEQFF.